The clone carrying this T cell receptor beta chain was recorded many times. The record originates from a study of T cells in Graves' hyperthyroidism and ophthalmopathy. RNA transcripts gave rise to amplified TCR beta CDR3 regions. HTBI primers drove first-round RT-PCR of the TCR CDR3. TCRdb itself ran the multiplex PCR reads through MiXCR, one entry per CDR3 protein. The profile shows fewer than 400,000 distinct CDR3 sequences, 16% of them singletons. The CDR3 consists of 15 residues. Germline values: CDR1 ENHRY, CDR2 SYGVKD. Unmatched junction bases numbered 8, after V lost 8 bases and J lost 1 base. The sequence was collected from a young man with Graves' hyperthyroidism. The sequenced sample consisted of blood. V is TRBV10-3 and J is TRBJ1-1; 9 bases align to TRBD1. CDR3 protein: CAISFLGQGNTEAFF. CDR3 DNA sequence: TGTGCCATCTCCTTTTTGGGACAGGGGAACACTGAAGCTTTCTTT.